The present T cell receptor (beta chain) was sequenced within a study of blood T cell repertoires in COVID-19 (dated by TCRdb to about 2020). For the study in its entirety: Samples from collaborators originated in the United States, Italy and Spain and spanned both the acute and convalescent phases of COVID-19. The prospective study material was composed of cDNA or gDNA derived from T cells, B-cell-depleted T cells, or PBMCs. Subjects who had been exposed to COVID-19, were actively infected with it, or had recovered from it provided the deeply sampled blood TCRbeta repertoires that made up the dataset. The repertoires were released in a freely available public database meant as a resource for research on the immune response to SARS-CoV-2. Samples were obtained from the ongoing ImmuneRACE study (first 160 participants) and from approximately 1,200 subjects provided by 6 global collaborators. Sample metadata almost always included a de-identified subject ID, COVID-19 status, age in years and sex. Where available, HLA class I and class II types were taken from metadata supplied by the sample provider and were not determined by assay-based typing. Beyond this particular receptor, the publication reports: How much clinical and demographic metadata was included differed by source and by participant, and the metadata was provided uncurated.

The germline V gene specifies ENHRY as CDR1 and SYGVKD as CDR2. Relative to germline, V is missing 5 bases and J is missing 3 bases, with 1 base of the junction outside any gene match. Taken from cysteine to phenylalanine, the CDR3 has 13 residues. Left in the record is the CDR3 DNA by itself, 39 bases read in frame from the first base. As to this clone: Its antigen remains unidentified. No much larger clone exists at a distance of one base, and base qualities are not known.

TCRbeta CDR3 regions were amplified from genomic DNA by means of the immunoSEQ Assay, a bias-controlled multiplex PCR. As for the authors' bioinformatics: Nucleated cell counts per sample were estimated from amplification of reference gene primers within the assay. To quantify the absolute abundance of each unique TCRbeta CDR3 rearrangement, sequence reads were collapsed and filtered. For each sample, productive Simpson clonality was calculated as the square root of Simpson's diversity index over productive rearrangements. As stored in TCRdb, this immuneACCESS dataset retains in-frame rearrangements with V and J assigned. A fraction of the clones does not appear; measured against another copy, unresolved V genes explain less than half of the discrepancy, and the remainder lacks a known reason. That table is the source of V, J and clone size, and D and trimming were worked out from the DNA. The sample data list about 360,000 clones, and 75% to 90% of these were observed just once. Of the sample, under 8.5% falls within the top ten clones.

One collaborating source in Seattle enrolled patients during active infection and followed them longitudinally through the course of disease. Collaborating institutions collected whole blood in K2EDTA tubes following their own protocols. For TCRbeta analysis, collaborator samples were shipped as frozen whole blood, as isolated PBMCs, or as DNA extracted from either sample type. This receptor was identified in a woman between 55 and 75 years old with COVID-19, enrolled during active disease. Sequenced: peripheral blood. The chain uses TRBV10-3 and TRBJ1-1; the junction holds 9 bases that match TRBD1. The sequence in DNA is TGTGCCATCAGTACAGGGGGCCACACTGAAGCTTTCTTT. This yields the protein CAISTGGHTEAFF.